A selection of T cell receptor beta chains follows, all from one sample in a study of PD-L1 blockade in urothelial cancer. Profiled with immunoSEQ multiplex PCR; TCRdb holds only in-frame clones, not every one. The sample yields tens of thousands of clones, around 75% seen once. Sequences were derived from PBMCs, sampled around atezolizumab (anti-PD-L1) treatment. The receptor set was obtained from a man aged 65 to 79 with urothelial cancer. Each CDR3 is given with its conserved first and last residue. A D gene is named only where the DNA matches it firmly. Not every row has a clone size; where given, it reads once, few, many or a size class.

J gene: TRBJ1-2
clone size: .
V gene: TRBV6-5
D gene: .
CDR3 protein: CASSQTGYGYTF
CDR3 DNA: TGTGCCAGCAGTCAAACAGGATATGGCTACACCTTC

J gene: TRBJ1-5
clone size: .
V gene: TRBV5-6
D gene: .
CDR3 protein: CASSLDGQINQPQHF
CDR3 DNA: TGTGCCAGCAGCCTCGACGGACAGATCAATCAGCCCCAGCATTTT

J gene: TRBJ2-5
clone size: .
V gene: TRBV7-2
D gene: TRBD2
CDR3 protein: CASSPSGGVQETQYF
CDR3 DNA: TGTGCCAGCAGCCCTAGCGGGGGTGTTCAAGAGACCCAGTACTTC

J gene: TRBJ2-1
clone size: .
V gene: TRBV6-5
D gene: .
CDR3 protein: CASSPTGYNEQFF
CDR3 DNA: TGTGCCAGCAGTCCTACAGGTTACAATGAGCAGTTCTTC

J gene: TRBJ1-4
clone size: .
V gene: TRBV4-2
D gene: .
CDR3 protein: CASSQEIQGLNFNEKLFF
CDR3 DNA: TGTGCCAGCAGCCAAGAGATCCAGGGCCTGAATTTTAATGAAAAACTGTTTTTT

J gene: TRBJ2-7
clone size: .
V gene: TRBV7-2
D gene: TRBD2
CDR3 protein: CASSLLAGLYEQYF
CDR3 DNA: TGTGCCAGCAGCTTGCTAGCGGGGCTATACGAGCAGTACTTC

J gene: TRBJ2-5
clone size: .
V gene: TRBV25-1
D gene: TRBD1
CDR3 protein: CASSEGTASQETQYF
CDR3 DNA: TGTGCCAGCAGTGAGGGGACAGCATCTCAAGAGACCCAGTACTTC

J gene: TRBJ2-7
clone size: .
V gene: TRBV5-1
D gene: TRBD1
CDR3 protein: CASSQQGASEQYF
CDR3 DNA: TGCGCCAGCAGCCAACAGGGGGCGAGCGAGCAGTACTTC

J gene: TRBJ2-3
clone size: .
V gene: TRBV14
D gene: TRBD2
CDR3 protein: CASSQELAGLRNTQYF
CDR3 DNA: TGTGCCAGCAGCCAAGAACTAGCGGGGTTAAGGAATACGCAGTATTTT

J gene: TRBJ2-1
clone size: .
V gene: TRBV18
D gene: TRBD2
CDR3 protein: CASSPPGLALNEQFF
CDR3 DNA: TGTGCCAGCTCACCACCGGGACTAGCCCTCAATGAGCAGTTCTTC

J gene: TRBJ2-7
clone size: .
V gene: TRBV28
D gene: TRBD1
CDR3 protein: CASRASRTGKFYEQYF
CDR3 DNA: TGTGCCAGCAGAGCCTCCCGGACAGGGAAGTTCTACGAGCAGTACTTC

J gene: TRBJ2-2
clone size: .
V gene: TRBV7-8
D gene: .
CDR3 protein: CASSLKPGELFF
CDR3 DNA: TGTGCCAGCAGCTTAAAGCCCGGGGAGCTGTTTTTT

J gene: TRBJ2-3
clone size: .
V gene: TRBV19
D gene: TRBD2
CDR3 protein: CASVSASGRGTQYF
CDR3 DNA: TGTGCCAGCGTCTCGGCTAGCGGGAGAGGTACGCAGTATTTT

J gene: TRBJ2-7
clone size: few
V gene: TRBV5-1
D gene: TRBD1
CDR3 protein: CASSLWTGSYEQYF
CDR3 DNA: TGCGCCAGCAGCCTGTGGACAGGCTCCTACGAGCAGTACTTC

J gene: TRBJ1-1
clone size: .
V gene: TRBV5-4
D gene: .
CDR3 protein: CASSTRTVNTEAFF
CDR3 DNA: TGTGCCAGCAGCACACGGACAGTCAACACTGAAGCTTTCTTT

J gene: TRBJ1-2
clone size: .
V gene: TRBV6-1
D gene: .
CDR3 protein: CASGSGDRRDGYTF
CDR3 DNA: TGTGCCAGCGGTTCAGGAGACAGAAGAGATGGCTACACCTTC

J gene: TRBJ2-3
clone size: .
V gene: TRBV28
D gene: .
CDR3 protein: CASSLCPPNTNGTQYF
CDR3 DNA: TGTGCCAGCAGTTTATGCCCTCCTAATACCAATGGTACGCAGTATTTT

J gene: TRBJ2-4
clone size: once
V gene: TRBV6-1
D gene: TRBD2
CDR3 protein: CASSGASGGAAKNIQYF
CDR3 DNA: TGTGCCAGCAGTGGGGCTAGCGGGGGGGCTGCCAAAAACATTCAGTACTTC

J gene: TRBJ1-2
clone size: few
V gene: TRBV9
D gene: .
CDR3 protein: CASSGGQSRYTF
CDR3 DNA: TGTGCCAGCAGCGGAGGACAGTCCCGCTACACCTTC

J gene: TRBJ1-2
clone size: .
V gene: TRBV4-2
D gene: .
CDR3 protein: CASSQWGGGDNYGYTF
CDR3 DNA: TGTGCCAGCAGCCAGTGGGGTGGGGGCGATAACTATGGCTACACCTTC

J gene: TRBJ2-5
clone size: .
V gene: TRBV6-1
D gene: .
CDR3 protein: CASSEGALLEETQYF
CDR3 DNA: TGTGCCAGCAGTGAAGGGGCCCTGCTGGAAGAGACCCAGTACTTC

J gene: TRBJ2-1
clone size: .
V gene: TRBV19
D gene: TRBD2
CDR3 protein: CASSIDITMRRLAGYNEQFF
CDR3 DNA: TGTGCCAGTAGTATAGATATTACAATGAGGCGACTAGCCGGGTACAATGAGCAGTTCTTC

J gene: TRBJ2-2
clone size: .
V gene: TRBV11-1
D gene: TRBD2
CDR3 protein: CASSLVRASGTNTGELFF
CDR3 DNA: TGTGCCAGCAGCTTAGTGAGGGCTAGCGGGACGAACACCGGGGAGCTGTTTTTT

J gene: TRBJ2-7
clone size: few
V gene: TRBV18
D gene: .
CDR3 protein: CASSPSPRGEQYF
CDR3 DNA: TGTGCCAGCTCACCGAGTCCCCGGGGCGAGCAGTACTTC

J gene: TRBJ2-5
clone size: .
V gene: TRBV5-8
D gene: TRBD1
CDR3 protein: CASSSSGTGEGETQYF
CDR3 DNA: TGTGCCAGCAGCTCCTCCGGGACAGGGGAGGGAGAGACCCAGTACTTC

J gene: TRBJ1-2
clone size: .
V gene: TRBV2
D gene: .
CDR3 protein: CASSGGVSYGYTF
CDR3 DNA: TGTGCCAGCAGTGGGGGAGTCTCCTATGGCTACACCTTC

J gene: TRBJ2-3
clone size: .
V gene: TRBV19
D gene: .
CDR3 protein: CASSIRREVTDTQYF
CDR3 DNA: TGTGCCAGTAGTATCCGCAGGGAGGTCACAGATACGCAGTATTTT

J gene: TRBJ2-3
clone size: .
V gene: TRBV4-1
D gene: TRBD2
CDR3 protein: CASSPPGLAGGGTDTQYF
CDR3 DNA: TGCGCCAGCAGCCCACCGGGACTAGCGGGGGGGGGCACAGATACGCAGTATTTT

J gene: TRBJ1-5
clone size: .
V gene: TRBV5-6
D gene: TRBD1
CDR3 protein: CASSARQGRSQPQHF
CDR3 DNA: TGTGCCAGCAGCGCCCGACAGGGTCGAAGTCAGCCCCAGCATTTT

J gene: TRBJ2-5
clone size: few
V gene: TRBV7-9
D gene: .
CDR3 protein: CASSSSGEGLGRETQYF
CDR3 DNA: TGTGCCAGCAGCTCATCAGGGGAGGGTTTAGGAAGGGAGACCCAGTACTTC

J gene: TRBJ1-5
clone size: .
V gene: TRBV7-2
D gene: TRBD1
CDR3 protein: CASSLIGQGASQPQHF
CDR3 DNA: TGTGCCAGCAGCCTCATCGGACAGGGGGCTTCTCAGCCCCAGCATTTT

J gene: TRBJ1-5
clone size: .
V gene: TRBV18
D gene: .
CDR3 protein: CASSEGDGQPQHF
CDR3 DNA: TGTGCCAGCTCAGAGGGAGATGGTCAGCCCCAGCATTTT

J gene: TRBJ1-4
clone size: .
V gene: TRBV7-2
D gene: .
CDR3 protein: CASSLTAGFEKLFF
CDR3 DNA: TGTGCCAGCAGCTTGACGGCAGGTTTTGAAAAACTGTTTTTT

J gene: TRBJ2-1
clone size: once
V gene: TRBV6-6
D gene: .
CDR3 protein: CASSYSGSHNEQFF
CDR3 DNA: TGTGCCAGCAGTTATAGTGGTTCCCACAATGAGCAGTTCTTC

J gene: TRBJ1-5
clone size: .
V gene: TRBV6-1
D gene: .
CDR3 protein: CASLPGGAQNQPQHF
CDR3 DNA: TGTGCCAGCCTCCCGGGGGGGGCGCAGAATCAGCCCCAGCATTTT

J gene: TRBJ1-1
clone size: .
V gene: TRBV19
D gene: TRBD1
CDR3 protein: CASRPTGANTEAFF
CDR3 DNA: TGTGCCAGTAGACCGACAGGGGCGAACACTGAAGCTTTCTTT

J gene: TRBJ2-7
clone size: few
V gene: TRBV7-2
D gene: .
CDR3 protein: CASSSRDFVDEQYF
CDR3 DNA: TGTGCCAGCAGCTCCCGGGACTTCGTGGACGAGCAGTACTTC

J gene: TRBJ2-7
clone size: .
V gene: TRBV6-1
D gene: TRBD2
CDR3 protein: CASSVARGSSYEQYF
CDR3 DNA: TGTGCCAGCAGTGTAGCGCGGGGGAGCTCCTACGAGCAGTACTTC